This TCR beta chain is drawn from a study of patients and donors after allogeneic stem cell transplantation. This clonotype was recorded at least ten times. Each CDR3 protein gets one entry after TCRdb re-called the RT-PCR reads with MiXCR. In the table there are 25,000 or so distinct CDR3 sequences, 6.5% to 10% of which are singletons. The CDR3 sequence is 15 residues long. Germline V gene data show CDR1 as KGHSH and CDR2 as LQKENI. The V gene lost 2 bases and the J gene lost 4 bases, with 14 bases spanning the gap. The TCR was taken from a human donor who was either an allogeneic HSCT recipient or a stem cell or donor lymphocyte infusion donor (not recorded which). It is not recorded whose cells these are; they may come from a transplant donor. Sequencing was performed on blood, either unsorted or a sorted T cell fraction (not recorded which). This chain connects TRBV18 to TRBJ2-5; perhaps D is TRBD1 or TRBD2 (6 bases each). This CDR3 is CASSPNRERAETQYF. The CDR3 DNA reads as TGTGCCAGCTCACCAAACAGGGAGCGGGCAGAGACCCAGTACTTC.